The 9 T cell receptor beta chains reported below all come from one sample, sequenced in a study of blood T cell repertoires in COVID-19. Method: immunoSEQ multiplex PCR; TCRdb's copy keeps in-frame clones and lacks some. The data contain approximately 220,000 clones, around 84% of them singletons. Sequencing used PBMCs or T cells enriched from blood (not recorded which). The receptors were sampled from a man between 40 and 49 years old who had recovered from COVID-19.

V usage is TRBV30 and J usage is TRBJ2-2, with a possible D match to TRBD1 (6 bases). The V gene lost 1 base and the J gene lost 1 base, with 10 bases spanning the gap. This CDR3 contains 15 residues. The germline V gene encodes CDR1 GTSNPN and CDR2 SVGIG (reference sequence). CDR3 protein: CAWSEETGNTGELFF. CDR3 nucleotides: TGTGCCTGGAGTGAAGAGACAGGGAACACCGGGGAGCTGTTTTTT.

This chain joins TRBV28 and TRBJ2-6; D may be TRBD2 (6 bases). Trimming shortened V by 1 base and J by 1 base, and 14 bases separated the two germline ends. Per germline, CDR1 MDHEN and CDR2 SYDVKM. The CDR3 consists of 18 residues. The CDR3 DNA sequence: TGTGCCAGCAGTTTATCTGGGACTGTATATTCTGGGGCCAACGTCCTGACTTTC. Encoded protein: CASSLSGTVYSGANVLTF.

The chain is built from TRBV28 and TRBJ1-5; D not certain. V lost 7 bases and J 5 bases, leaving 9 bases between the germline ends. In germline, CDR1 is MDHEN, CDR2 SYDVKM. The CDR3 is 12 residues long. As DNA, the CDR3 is TGTGCCAGCACCGAATCGGATCAGCCCCAGCATTTT. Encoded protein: CASTESDQPQHF.

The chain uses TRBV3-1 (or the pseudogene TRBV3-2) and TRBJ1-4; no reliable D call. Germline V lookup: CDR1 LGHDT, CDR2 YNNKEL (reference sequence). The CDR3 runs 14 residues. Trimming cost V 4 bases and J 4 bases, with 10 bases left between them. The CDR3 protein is CASSPATGNEKLFF. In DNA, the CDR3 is TGTGCCAGCAGCCCGGCCACGGGTAATGAAAAACTGTTTTTT.

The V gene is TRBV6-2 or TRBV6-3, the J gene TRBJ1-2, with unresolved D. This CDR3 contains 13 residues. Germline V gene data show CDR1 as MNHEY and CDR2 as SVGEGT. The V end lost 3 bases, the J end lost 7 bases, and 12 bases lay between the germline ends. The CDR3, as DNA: TGTGCCAGCAGTTATGCGGGAATCAGTGGCTACACCTTC. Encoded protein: CASSYAGISGYTF.

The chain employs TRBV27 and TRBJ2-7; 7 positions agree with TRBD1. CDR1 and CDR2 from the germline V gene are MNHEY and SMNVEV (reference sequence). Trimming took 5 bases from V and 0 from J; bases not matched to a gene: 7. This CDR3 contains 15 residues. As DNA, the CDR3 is TGTGCCAGCAGTACCTGGACAGGTGGCTCCTACGAGCAGTACTTC. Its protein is CASSTWTGGSYEQYF.

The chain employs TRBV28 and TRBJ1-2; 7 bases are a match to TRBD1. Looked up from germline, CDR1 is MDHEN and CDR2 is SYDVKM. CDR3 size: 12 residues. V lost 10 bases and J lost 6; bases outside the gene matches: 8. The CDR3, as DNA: TGTGCCACGATAGGGGGCTCTCATGGCTACACCTTC. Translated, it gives CATIGGSHGYTF.

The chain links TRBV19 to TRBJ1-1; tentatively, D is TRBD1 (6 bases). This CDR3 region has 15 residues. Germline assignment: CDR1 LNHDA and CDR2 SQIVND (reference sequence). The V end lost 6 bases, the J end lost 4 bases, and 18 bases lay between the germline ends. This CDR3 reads CASSLGGAMGTEAFF. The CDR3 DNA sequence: TGTGCCAGTAGCTTGGGGGGGGCGATGGGCACTGAAGCTTTCTTT.

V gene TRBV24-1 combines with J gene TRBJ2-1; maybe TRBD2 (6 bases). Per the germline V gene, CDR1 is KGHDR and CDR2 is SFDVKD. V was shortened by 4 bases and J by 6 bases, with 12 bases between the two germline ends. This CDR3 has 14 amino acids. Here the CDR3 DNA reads TGTGCCACCAGTGAAAATAGTAGCGGCAATGAGCAGTTCTTC. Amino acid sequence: CATSENSSGNEQFF.